These T cell receptor beta chains were read from a single sample in a study of shared clonotypes between healthy human individuals. Clones were read by immunoSEQ multiplex PCR, and TCRdb kept only the in-frame ones, dropping some. Of about 490,000 clones detected, more than 75% appear once; the ten largest clones hold about 12%. Sequenced: PBMCs. The receptors derive from a woman between 40 and 50 years old in good health. Some clones in this sample may be carry-over from other donors' samples. Both conserved end residues are part of each CDR3. Each record gives: CDR3 length, D gene, clone size, J gene, V gene, CDR3 DNA, CDR3 protein. A D gene is named only where the DNA matches it firmly. Size values are once, few and many counts, or a class for expanded clones, and some rows have none.

13	.	.	TRBJ1-5	TRBV29-1	TGCAGCGTTGCATCGGGGAACAATCAGCCCCAGCATTTT	CSVASGNNQPQHF
13	.	.	TRBJ2-7	TRBV10-3	TGTGCCATCAGTGAGTTTCAAGACTACGAGCAGTACTTC	CAISEFQDYEQYF
15	.	.	TRBJ2-1	TRBV27	TGTGCCAGCAGTTCCCCTCCACCCTCCTACAATGAGCAGTTCTTC	CASSSPPPSYNEQFF
17	.	.	TRBJ1-4	TRBV7-9	TGTGCCAGCAGCTTACGGACCTTAGGGCGGAATTGGGAAAAACTGTTTTTT	CASSLRTLGRNWEKLFF
19	.	.	TRBJ1-5	TRBV30	TGTGCCTGGAGTGTACAAGACCCGGAAAGAAGGTTGGGCAATCAGCCCCAGCATTTT	CAWSVQDPERRLGNQPQHF
14	TRBD1	.	TRBJ1-2	TRBV7-2	TGTGCCAGCAGCATGGGACAGGGCATCTATGGCTACACCTTC	CASSMGQGIYGYTF
18	.	.	TRBJ2-7	TRBV4-2	TGTGCCAGCAGCCAAGGTCCCCCCGGGACCTCGATCTCCTACGAGCAGTACTTC	CASSQGPPGTSISYEQYF
14	TRBD1	.	TRBJ1-2	TRBV6-1	TGTGCCAGCAAAGGACAGGGGGCTGGCTATGGCTACACCTTC	CASKGQGAGYGYTF
15	TRBD2	.	TRBJ2-7	TRBV30	TGTGCCTGGAGTGTAGGGCTAGCGGGAGAGGAGGAGCAGTACTTC	CAWSVGLAGEEEQYF
20	.	once	TRBJ2-5	TRBV14	TGTGCCAGCAGCCAAGCGCGTCCGGGGGCGATATTACGGGTTTCGGAGACCCAGTACTTC	CASSQARPGAILRVSETQYF
15	.	once	TRBJ1-2	TRBV2	TGTGCCAGCAGTGCCCACGGTGGGGCGAACTATGGCTACACCTTC	CASSAHGGANYGYTF
12	.	.	TRBJ2-7	TRBV7-9	TGTGCCAGCAGCTTAGCGCCCCACGAGCAGTACTTC	CASSLAPHEQYF
14	.	.	TRBJ2-3	TRBV30	TGTGCCTGGACCTCGGGAGTGAGCACAGATACGCAGTATTTT	CAWTSGVSTDTQYF
14	TRBD2	few	TRBJ2-7	TRBV7-7	TGTGCCAGCAGCTTAACTAGCGGGAGCCAAGAGCAGTACTTC	CASSLTSGSQEQYF
13	TRBD1	.	TRBJ1-2	TRBV14	TGTGCCAGCAGCCAAAACAGGGGGCTCGGCTACACCTTC	CASSQNRGLGYTF
15	TRBD2	few	TRBJ2-7	TRBV5-1	TGCGCCAGCAGCTCGGGGGGACGGGGATTGTACGAGCAGTACTTC	CASSSGGRGLYEQYF
14	.	.	TRBJ2-5	TRBV5-4	TGTGCCAGCAGCTTGGACGGAAGCCAAGAGACCCAGTACTTC	CASSLDGSQETQYF
15	.	once	TRBJ2-7	TRBV4-1	TGCGCCAGCAGCCAAGAGACGACCACACCCTACGAGCAGTACTTC	CASSQETTTPYEQYF
14	.	.	TRBJ2-3	TRBV11-3	TGTGCCAGCAGCTTAGGCGGTAGCGGAGATACGCAGTATTTT	CASSLGGSGDTQYF
14	.	once	TRBJ1-1	TRBV10-3	TGTGCCATCAGCGCCTCCCCAGGGGAGGAAAGAACTTTCTTT	CAISASPGEERTFF
15	.	.	TRBJ2-7	TRBV27	TGTGCCAGCAGTTTATCTTCAGGGGCCACCTACGAGCAGTACTTC	CASSLSSGATYEQYF
14	.	once	TRBJ2-3	TRBV29-1	TGCAGCGGCCGGCCCCCCCTTAGCACAGATACGCAGTATTTT	CSGRPPLSTDTQYF
15	.	.	TRBJ1-1	TRBV4-3	TGCGCCAGCAGCCAAGAATATCCCCAGCGCGCTGAAGCTTTCTTT	CASSQEYPQRAEAFF
15	.	few	TRBJ2-3	TRBV19	TGTGCCAGTAGTATCGGACCATCAGTGGCCGATACGCAGTATTTT	CASSIGPSVADTQYF
16	TRBD2	.	TRBJ2-2	TRBV5-1	TGCGCCAGCAGCTTGCTTAACGGGAGGAAGGCCGGGGAGCTGTTTTTT	CASSLLNGRKAGELFF
14	.	once	TRBJ2-5	TRBV5-1	TGCGCCAGCAGCTTTGACAGGAGCCAAGAGACCCAGTACTTC	CASSFDRSQETQYF
12	TRBD1	.	TRBJ2-2	TRBV28	TGTGCCTCGGACAGGTCGGCCGGGGAGCTGTTTTTT	CASDRSAGELFF
19	.	.	TRBJ2-7	TRBV19	TGTGCCAGTATGAGAACAGGGGAGCGGGCAGGAGGTGGATCCTACGAGCAGTACTTC	CASMRTGERAGGGSYEQYF
15	TRBD1	many	TRBJ1-4	TRBV5-1	TGCGCCAGCAGCTTGGAAACAGGGGGGGTTGAAAAACTGTTTTTT	CASSLETGGVEKLFF
14	TRBD1	.	TRBJ2-5	TRBV19	TGTGCCAGTAGTTCTGGACAGGTCACGGAGACCCAGTACTTC	CASSSGQVTETQYF
12	.	.	TRBJ2-7	TRBV2	TGTGCCTCCCTAAGAGGGGGCTACGAGCAGTACTTC	CASLRGGYEQYF
16	.	.	TRBJ1-2	TRBV12-2	TGTGCAAGTCGCCTTAACCGGCCACGAAAGACCTATGGCTACACCTTC	CASRLNRPRKTYGYTF
14	.	.	TRBJ2-1	TRBV5-4	TGTGCCAGCGGTGGAACGGCAGAGTACAATGAGCAGTTCTTC	CASGGTAEYNEQFF
17	.	once	TRBJ2-3	TRBV10-1	TGCGCCAGCAGTGAGTCGCGGACCGCTCAAGGCACAGATACGCAGTATTTT	CASSESRTAQGTDTQYF
14	.	.	TRBJ2-1	TRBV18	TGTGCCAGCTCACCACCCGGGACTCCCGCTGAGCAGTTCTTC	CASSPPGTPAEQFF
15	TRBD2	many	TRBJ2-1	TRBV27	TGTGCCAGCAGTTTAACCCTAGCGGACTACAATGAGCAGTTCTTC	CASSLTLADYNEQFF
14	.	once	TRBJ2-7	TRBV29-1	TGCAGCGTTGAAGCGGCGTACCCTAGGTACGAGCAGTACTTC	CSVEAAYPRYEQYF
16	TRBD2	.	TRBJ2-1	TRBV30	TGTGCCTGGAGTGTTGTTGCGGGAGCCAGACTGAATGAGCAGTTCTTC	CAWSVVAGARLNEQFF
16	.	once	TRBJ2-7	TRBV7-2	TGTGCCAGCAGCCAAGAGGTGGGAGTGGGTGGAAACGAGCAGTACTTC	CASSQEVGVGGNEQYF
15	.	.	TRBJ2-3	TRBV7-2	TGTGCCAGCAGCTTAGCCCCGACGGGCACAGATACGCAGTATTTT	CASSLAPTGTDTQYF
16	.	few	TRBJ2-2	TRBV11-2	TGTGCCAGCAGCCCAGTTGGGCTAGGGGACACCGGGGAGCTGTTTTTT	CASSPVGLGDTGELFF
12	.	.	TRBJ1-1	TRBV28	TGTGCCAGCAGCCAGGGTGCTGGTGAAGCTTTCTTT	CASSQGAGEAFF
16	TRBD1	.	TRBJ2-6	TRBV28	TGTGCCAGCAGTTTTTCAGGGGGTGCTGGGGCCAACGTCCTGACTTTC	CASSFSGGAGANVLTF
13	.	few	TRBJ1-5	TRBV10-1	TGCGCCAGCTCCCGGGATAGCAATCAGCCCCAGCATTTT	CASSRDSNQPQHF
17	TRBD2	.	TRBJ2-1	TRBV2	TGTGCCAGCAGTGATCCATCCGGGACTAGCTCCTACAATGAGCAGTTCTTC	CASSDPSGTSSYNEQFF
13	TRBD1	.	TRBJ2-5	TRBV5-1	TGCGCCAGCAGCCGGGACAGGGTTGAGACCCAGTACTTC	CASSRDRVETQYF
16	.	.	TRBJ2-7	TRBV4-2	TGTGCCAGCAGCCAAGATTCTGCGCTAGTCTCCTACGAGCAGTACTTC	CASSQDSALVSYEQYF
16	TRBD1	.	TRBJ2-7	TRBV2	TGTGCCAGCAGTGAAGCCTCCCCAGGACAGGGCTACGAGCAGTACTTC	CASSEASPGQGYEQYF
12	.	.	TRBJ2-2	TRBV2	TGTGCCAGCAGTATAGATGGCGGGGAGCTGTTTTTT	CASSIDGGELFF
18	TRBD1	.	TRBJ2-1	TRBV9	TGTGCCAGCAGCGTAGGTCTGGGATCAGGGGGACGTGGCAATGAGCAGTTCTTC	CASSVGLGSGGRGNEQFF
16	.	.	TRBJ2-2	TRBV5-1	TGCGCCAGCAGCTTGCCCACTAGTTCTGCCGGCGGGGAGCTGTTTTTT	CASSLPTSSAGGELFF
15	TRBD2	.	TRBJ2-7	TRBV5-5	TGTGCCAGCAGCCAACTAGCGGGAGGAACCTACGAGCAGTACTTC	CASSQLAGGTYEQYF